This is a list of T cell receptor beta chains from one sample in a study of cytotoxic CD8 clonotypes in ibrutinib-treated CLL. Here immunoSEQ multiplex PCR was the method, and the copy in TCRdb shows in-frame clones only, minus some. The sample holds approximately 210,000 clones, approximately 68% seen once. Sequenced material: PBMCs, taken after 24 months of ibrutinib treatment. These receptors came from a human donor with chronic lymphocytic leukemia. The CDR3 runs from the conserved cysteine through the conserved F or W. The D gene is left open where the match is weak. Clone sizes are given selectively: once, few, many, or a class where the clone is expanded.

>TRBD1|TRBV27|15|-|TRBJ1-1
TGTGCCAGCAGTCTATCCGGGACAGGGAACACTGAAGCTTTCTTT
CASSLSGTGNTEAFF
>-|TRBV29-1|10|few|TRBJ2-7
TGCAGCGTTGGAAGCTACGAGCAGTACTTC
CSVGSYEQYF
>-|TRBV9|16|once|TRBJ2-3
TGTGCCAGCAGCGTCGGGTTAGCGCCAGGCACAGATACGCAGTATTTT
CASSVGLAPGTDTQYF
>-|TRBV7-2|14|-|TRBJ2-5
TGTGCCAGCAGCCGCCCCGGGCAGTTAGAGACCCAGTACTTC
CASSRPGQLETQYF
>TRBD1|TRBV4-1|17|-|TRBJ1-5
TGCGCCAGCAGCCAAGACCGAACAGGGGCTGAGGATCAGCCCCAGCATTTT
CASSQDRTGAEDQPQHF
>-|TRBV2|15|-|TRBJ1-2
TGTGCCAGCAGTGATAGGCAGGTTACGGACTATGGCTACACCTTC
CASSDRQVTDYGYTF
>-|TRBV30|12|-|TRBJ1-1
TGTGCCTGGAGTTCCCGCAGGGTCACGGCTTTCTTT
CAWSSRRVTAFF
>TRBD2|TRBV7-9|17|-|TRBJ2-1
TGTGCCAGCAGCCCGAATTTGGGGACTAGCGGGAGTAATGAGCAGTTCTTC
CASSPNLGTSGSNEQFF
>TRBD1|TRBV5-8|14|-|TRBJ1-3
TGTGCCAGCAGCCCCCGGGCAGGGGGCACCACCATATATTTT
CASSPRAGGTTIYF
>-|TRBV7-2|15|-|TRBJ2-1
TGTGCCAGCAGCATTAGACAGGCAGCAAACAATGAGCAGTTCTTC
CASSIRQAANNEQFF
>-|TRBV6-6|16|once|TRBJ2-7
TGTGCCAGCAGTTACGGGCCCGGGACGGCTAAGAGGTGGCAGTACTTC
CASSYGPGTAKRWQYF
>TRBD1|TRBV7-2|16|-|TRBJ2-2
TGTGCCAGCAGCTACGGGACAGCCCACGGGCCCGGGGAGCTGTTTTTT
CASSYGTAHGPGELFF
>-|TRBV6-1|13|few|TRBJ2-7
TGTGCCAGCAGTGAAAGTGGGACCACCGAGCAGTACTTC
CASSESGTTEQYF
>TRBD2|TRBV11-2|17|-|TRBJ2-3
TGTGCCAGCAGCTCGGAACTAGCGGGAGGGTACACAGATACGCAGTATTTT
CASSSELAGGYTDTQYF
>-|TRBV6-5|15|-|TRBJ1-3
TGTGCCAGCAGTTACCCACCAGGGTCTGGAAACACCATATATTTT
CASSYPPGSGNTIYF
>TRBD2|TRBV4-2|13|-|TRBJ2-7
TGTGCCAGCAGCCCGACTAGCGGTGACGAGCAGTACTTC
CASSPTSGDEQYF
>TRBD2|TRBV2|15|-|TRBJ2-7
TGTGCCAGCAGTATCGGACTAGCGGGACTTCCCGAGCAGTACTTC
CASSIGLAGLPEQYF
>TRBD2|TRBV7-9|18|few|TRBJ2-1
TGTGCCAGCAGCTTCCCCCCGCGACTAGCGGGAGCAAAGGATGAGCAGTTCTTC
CASSFPPRLAGAKDEQFF
>TRBD1|TRBV2|13|-|TRBJ1-1
TGTGCCAGCAATCCGGACAGGGACCCTGAAGCTTTCTTT
CASNPDRDPEAFF
>TRBD1|TRBV10-3|16|-|TRBJ2-3
TGTGCCATCAGTGAGTCGAGCGCGACAGGGTCAGATACGCAGTATTTT
CAISESSATGSDTQYF
>-|TRBV4-1|16|-|TRBJ2-1
TGCGCCAGCAGTGATCCGGAGGGCCGAATAGGCAGTGAGCAGTTCTTC
CASSDPEGRIGSEQFF
>-|TRBV30|13|once|TRBJ1-4
TGTGCCTGGAGTCCGTCCGGGGACGAAAAACTGTTTTTT
CAWSPSGDEKLFF
>TRBD1|TRBV4-3|16|-|TRBJ2-7
TGCGCCAGCAGCCAATCTCTGACAGGGGGCTCCTACGAGCAGTACTTC
CASSQSLTGGSYEQYF
>-|TRBV2|12|-|TRBJ2-1
TGTGCCAGCAGTCAGGGTTGGAATGAGCAGTTCTTC
CASSQGWNEQFF
>-|TRBV5-1|15|-|TRBJ1-1
TGCGCCAGCAGCTTGTTCAGGGGCGGGAGCACTGAAGCTTTCTTT
CASSLFRGGSTEAFF
>-|TRBV28|12|-|TRBJ2-5
TGTGCCAGCAGCATTACCGAGGAGACCCAGTACTTC
CASSITEETQYF
>TRBD1|TRBV18|13|-|TRBJ1-1
TGTGCCAGCTCACCACCCCTGACAGGGGAAGCTTTCTTT
CASSPPLTGEAFF
>TRBD2|TRBV4-1|15|-|TRBJ2-1
TGCGCCAGCAGCCCCCGTACTAGCGGGAGCAATGAGCAGTTCTTC
CASSPRTSGSNEQFF